The source of this TCR beta chain is a study of metastatic and nonmetastatic thyroid tumors. TCRdb re-called the PCR reads through MiXCR. The sample holds about 14,000 clones, more than 25% seen once. All patients were untreated before thyroid surgery. This CDR3 is built from 16 residues. From germline, CDR1 is SGHAT and CDR2 FQDESV (reference sequence). V lost 3 bases and J lost 5, with 19 bases in between. Sequencing used tumor tissue. This receptor was identified in a female donor with papillary thyroid cancer or a benign thyroid nodule (not recorded which). Some clones in this sample may be carry-over from other donors' samples. V gene TRBV11-1 combines with J gene TRBJ1-2; D remains unclear. The CDR3 spells CASSLQTEPERYGYTF. The CDR3 DNA is TGTGCCAGCAGCTTGCAGACGGAGCCCGAGAGGTATGGCTACACCTTC.